The 26 T cell receptor beta chains presented below share a single source sample, sequenced in a study of T cell repertoires in cytomegalovirus infection. No cognate antigen is known for these TCRs. A single record per CDR3 protein comes from TCRdb applying MiXCR to the reads. Of some 920,000 distinct CDR3 sequences listed, around a third are singletons. Sequencing used cultured CD8+ T cells from PBMCs, obtained from culture after CMV antigen stimulation. The receptors come from a human donor in good health (CMV status not recorded). Some clones in this sample may be carry-over from other donors' samples.

This clonotype was seen a few times. The gene calls are TRBV4-2 and TRBJ2-5; TRBD1 or TRBD2 may be the D gene (7 bases each). V was clipped by 1 base and J by 5 bases, with 14 bases between them. CDR3 length equals 15 residues. Germline V gene data show CDR1 as LGHNA and CDR2 as YNFKEQ. DNA for the CDR3: TGTGCCAGCAGCCAAGTGGGAGGGGGCGGGGAGACCCAGTACTTC. Its translation is CASSQVGGGGETQYF.

This clonotype has only a few counts. This chain uses TRBV4-1 with TRBJ2-7; D may be TRBD1 (6 bases). V lost 0 bases, J lost 4 bases, and 10 bases lay in between. CDR3 size: 14 residues. Germline CDR1 reads MGHRA; CDR2 reads YSYEKL. The CDR3 coding sequence is TGCGCCAGCAGCCAAGAACAGGACAGTTACGAGCAGTACGTC. It translates to CASSQEQDSYEQYV.

As for this clonotype: With a much larger clone just one base away, this may be a read error. The chain couples TRBV7-6 to TRBJ1-6; D remains ambiguous. In germline, CDR1 is SGHVS, CDR2 FNYEAQ. The CDR3 is 14 residues long. The CDR3 nucleotides read TGTGCCAGCAGCCCAGATCCCGGCGGTTCACCCCACCACTTT. The encoded protein is CASSPDPGGSPHHF.

The V call is TRBV5-4, the J call TRBJ2-1; 9 positions agree with TRBD2. Germline trimming cut 5 bases from V and 4 bases from J; bases unmatched to any gene: 13. This CDR3 spans 17 amino acids. CDR1 is SGHNT, CDR2 YYREEE, per germline (reference sequence). The CDR3 DNA sequence: TGTGCCAGCAGGGGGCGGGGGGGGGGGGGGGATTACAATGAGCAGTTCTTC. This sequence encodes CASRGRGGGGDYNEQFF.

This clonotype appeared a few times. This rearrangement joins TRBV28 to TRBJ2-7; TRBD2 agrees at 13 bases. The length of the CDR3 is 15 residues. Germline-derived CDR1 and CDR2 are MDHEN and SYDVKM. Trimming at V came to 2 bases and at J to 9 bases, leaving 7 bases not matched to a gene. The CDR3 region has the DNA TGTGCCAGCAGTTTAGGGGGGACTAGCGGGACGGGGCAGTACGTC. It encodes CASSLGGTSGTGQYV.

This clonotype showed up just a few times. J is TRBJ1-6 and V is TRBV6-5; D gene ambiguous. Trimming pared 2 bases from V and 7 bases from J, leaving 18 bases between. Germline assignment: CDR1 MNHEY and CDR2 SVGAGI. The CDR3 runs to 17 residues. CDR3 nucleotides: TGTGCCAGCAGTTACACGTCGTGGCAGGCGCTAAATTCACCCCTCCACTTT. As protein: CASSYTSWQALNSPLHF.

The CDR3 DNA sequence: TGTGCCAGCCCCCCTCTAGGACAGGGGGGTGAGCAGTACGTC. Its translation: CASPPLGQGGEQYV. The chain joins TRBV2 to TRBJ2-7, with TRBD1 matching over 10 bases. Germline CDR1 is SNHLY and CDR2 is FYNNEI. Germline trimming cut 8 bases from V and 7 bases from J; bases unmatched to any gene: 11. The CDR3 contains 14 residues.

The chain links TRBV2 to TRBJ2-2, with D possibly being TRBD2 (7 bases). The V gene's germline CDR1 is SNHLY and CDR2 FYNNEI. The CDR3 has 14 amino acids. Trimming left V 7 bases short and J 0 bases short, with 9 bases between. The CDR3, as DNA: TGTGCCAGCATGGGGGGGCCGAACACCGGGGAGCTGTTTTTT. Amino acids: CASMGGPNTGELFF. The complete variable domain, with remaining parts taken from reference TRBV2 and TRBJ2-2, reads EPEVTQTPSHQVTQMGQEVILRCVPISNHLYFYWYRQILGQKVEFLVSFYNNEISEKSEIFDDQFSVERPDGSNFTLKIRSTKLEDSAMYFCASMGGPNTGELFFGEGSRLTVL.

The table lists this clonotype with many counts. The chain links TRBV27 to TRBJ2-1; TRBD1 is a possible D gene (5 bases). This CDR3 contains 12 residues. The germline V and J ends were trimmed by 6 bases and 10 bases, with 13 bases remaining between them. Germline CDR1 MNHEY, CDR2 SMNVEV (reference sequence). The CDR3: CASRTQGLEQFF. For the CDR3, the DNA is TGTGCCAGCAGAACGCAGGGTCTCGAGCAGTTCTTC.

This clonotype has just a few counts. J is TRBJ1-5 and V is TRBV5-5, with D possibly TRBD1 on 6 matching bases. Germline V gene lookup returns CDR1 SGHKS and CDR2 YYEKEE (reference sequence). The CDR3 length is 14 residues. V was pared by 1 base and J by 6 bases, with 11 bases between. The CDR3 reads CASSLTGISQPQHF. DNA for the CDR3: TGTGCCAGCAGCTTGACAGGGATTAGTCAGCCCCAGCATTTT.

The gene calls are TRBV4-1 and TRBJ1-5; D is ambiguous. Trimming left V 6 bases short and J 2 bases short, with 8 bases between. Germline values: CDR1 MGHRA, CDR2 YSYEKL. The CDR3 consists of 13 residues. The CDR3 DNA reads as TGCGCCAGCAGAGGGATGGGCAATCAGCCCCAGCATTTT. It is translated as CASRGMGNQPQHF.

This clonotype was detected a few times. The chain uses TRBV4-1 and TRBJ1-2; TRBD1 is a possible D gene (5 bases). Germline V gene data show CDR1 as MGHRA and CDR2 as YSYEKL. Trimming took off 10 bases at V and 7 bases at J, with 19 bases between the two ends. This CDR3 has 13 amino acids. CDR3 residues: CATRGGGDRGYTF. CDR3 in DNA: TGCGCCACCCGGGGTGGAGGGGATCGTGGCTACACCTTC.

The rearrangement uses TRBV12-3 or TRBV12-4 and TRBJ2-4; 9 bases fit TRBD2. V lost 5 bases, J lost 6 bases, and 26 bases stayed unmatched. There are 21 residues in the CDR3. CDR3 coding DNA: TGTGCCAGCAGTGGGGAAAGCCGCGGGGCTAGCGGGGAGGCAGGGGGAAACATTCAGTACTTC. This translates into CASSGESRGASGEAGGNIQYF.

The V and J genes are TRBV15 and TRBJ2-5; D may be TRBD2 (7 bases). The CDR3 runs to 16 residues. Between the trimmed V and J ends, which lost 1 base and 1 base, there was a span of 13 bases. Germline V gene data show CDR1 as LNHNV and CDR2 as YYDKDF (reference sequence). CDR3 in amino acids: CATSRVGGGAQETQYF. The CDR3 DNA reads as TGTGCCACCAGCAGAGTCGGTGGGGGGGCCCAAGAGACCCAGTACTTC. The full variable domain, with the rest looked up from reference TRBV15 and TRBJ2-5, is DAMVIQNPRYQVTQFGKPVTLSCSQTLNHNVMYWYQQKSSQAPKLLFHYYDKDFNNEADTPDNFQSRRPNTSFCFLDIRSPGLGDTAMYLCATSRVGGGAQETQYFGPGTRLLVL.

This clonotype was detected many times. J is TRBJ1-1 and V is TRBV12-3 or TRBV12-4; D is unresolved. The CDR3 runs 13 residues. V was pared by 8 bases and J by 0 bases, with 10 bases between. The CDR3 nucleotides are TGTGCCAGCGTTTACACCATGAACACTGAAGCTTTCTTT. Translating it yields CASVYTMNTEAFF.

Many counts were recorded for this clonotype. The V and J genes are TRBV27 and TRBJ2-1; 8 bases fit TRBD1. CDR1 and CDR2 from the germline V gene are MNHEY and SMNVEV (reference sequence). V shed 6 bases, J shed 4 bases, and the junction held 2 bases outside the gene matches. This CDR3 contains 13 residues. The DNA of the CDR3 is TGTGCCAGCAGCGGACAGGGATACAATGAGCAGTTCTTC. The encoded protein is CASSGQGYNEQFF.

This clonotype was observed once. This chain connects TRBV12-3 or TRBV12-4 to TRBJ2-2, with D possibly matching TRBD1 (6 bases). The V and J ends lost 5 bases and 1 base respectively, with 14 bases between them. CDR3 size: 16 residues. CDR3 sequence reads: CASSTGTHLNTGELFF. The CDR3 bases are TGTGCCAGCAGTACCGGGACACACTTGAACACCGGGGAGCTGTTTTTT.

This clonotype was recorded many times. This chain uses TRBV7-9 with TRBJ1-1, with D unresolved. Between the trimmed V and J ends, which lost 7 bases and 1 base, there was a span of 7 bases. From germline, CDR1 is SEHNR and CDR2 FQNEAQ (reference sequence). The CDR3 spans 12 residues. The CDR3 reads CASTTQNTEAFF. In DNA form, the CDR3 reads TGTGCCAGCACCACACAGAACACTGAAGCTTTCTTT.

In this sample, this clonotype turned up many times. This rearrangement joins TRBV7-2 to TRBJ2-5; 8 nucleotides align to TRBD2. The V gene end was trimmed by 8 bases and the J gene end by 2 bases; junction bases not matched to a gene: 4. CDR3 size: 13 residues. Germline V gives CDR1 SGHTA, CDR2 FQGNSA. As DNA, the CDR3 is TGTGCCAGCTCGCCTAGCGGGCAAGAGACCCAGTACTTC. It encodes CASSPSGQETQYF. Together with reference TRBV7-2 and TRBJ2-5, the CDR3 gives the full variable domain: GAGVSQSPSNKVTEKGKDVELRCDPISGHTALYWYRQSLGQGLEFLIYFQGNSAPDKSGLPSDRFSAERTGGSVSTLTIQRTQQEDSAVYLCASSPSGQETQYFGPGTRLLVL.

This clonotype was found many times. This chain uses TRBV7-6 with TRBJ1-5; a weak D match, TRBD1 (5 bases). V was shortened by 2 bases and J by 4 bases, with 12 bases between the two germline ends. Germline CDR1 is SGHVS and CDR2 is FNYEAQ. The CDR3 runs 15 residues. CDR3 protein: CASSLLVSGNQPQHF. The CDR3 bases are TGTGCCAGCAGCTTATTAGTGTCAGGGAATCAGCCCCAGCATTTT.

This clonotype was counted only a few times. The chain couples TRBV25-1 to TRBJ1-2; unclear D gene. V was clipped by 3 bases and J by 5 bases, with 10 bases between them. The germline V gene encodes CDR1 MGHDK and CDR2 SYGVNS. The CDR3 totals 13 residues. The CDR3 sequence: CASSDVWVYGYTF. Here the CDR3 DNA reads TGTGCCAGCAGTGACGTTTGGGTATATGGCTACACCTTC.

The chain joins TRBV28 to TRBJ2-3, with D uncertain. Germline lookup yields CDR1 MDHEN and CDR2 SYDVKM. Trimming removed 6 bases from V and 4 bases from J, with 23 bases in between. The CDR3 covers 17 residues. CDR3 sequence (DNA): TGTGCCAGCAGCACCCGAGTTCTTCGCGTGGTGGCAGATACGCAGTATTTT. This encodes CASSTRVLRVVADTQYF.

This rearrangement joins TRBV6-5 to TRBJ1-2, with D tentatively TRBD1 (6 bases). The CDR3 runs 18 residues. V shed 5 bases and J shed 4 bases, with 26 bases lying between them. The germline gives CDR1 MNHEY, CDR2 SVGAGI. The CDR3 coding sequence is TGTGCCAGCAGTCCAAATCCTTATTCAGGGGAGGGAAGCTATGGCTACACCTTC. This gives the protein CASSPNPYSGEGSYGYTF.

This clonotype was counted ten times or more. The chain employs TRBV7-9 and TRBJ1-4; TRBD1 aligns across 7 bases. Per germline, CDR1 SEHNR and CDR2 FQNEAQ (reference sequence). The length of the CDR3 is 17 residues. With 4 bases clipped from V and 4 bases from J, the junction kept 12 bases outside the gene matches. The CDR3 coding sequence is TGTGCCAGCAGCTCTTCGACAGGGTGGGGACATAATGAAAAACTGTTTTTT. Encoded protein: CASSSSTGWGHNEKLFF.

The chain recombines TRBV6-5 with TRBJ1-6, with D possibly matching TRBD1 (5 bases). Trimming cost V 5 bases and J 14 bases, with 19 bases left between them. Germline CDR1 reads MNHEY; CDR2 reads SVGAGI. The CDR3 is made up of 14 amino acids. CDR3: CASSELRVGSALHF. Here the CDR3 DNA reads TGTGCCAGCAGTGAACTCAGGGTGGGGTCAGCCCTCCACTTT.

This clonotype has only a few counts. The rearrangement uses TRBV10-3 and TRBJ1-1; no reliable D call. Trimming cost V 0 bases and J 1 base, with 9 bases left between them. Per germline, CDR1 ENHRY and CDR2 SYGVKD. This CDR3 is built from 15 residues. DNA for the CDR3: TGTGCCATCAGTGAGTCGGGCAGGACGAACACTGAAGCTTTCTTT. It codes for CAISESGRTNTEAFF.